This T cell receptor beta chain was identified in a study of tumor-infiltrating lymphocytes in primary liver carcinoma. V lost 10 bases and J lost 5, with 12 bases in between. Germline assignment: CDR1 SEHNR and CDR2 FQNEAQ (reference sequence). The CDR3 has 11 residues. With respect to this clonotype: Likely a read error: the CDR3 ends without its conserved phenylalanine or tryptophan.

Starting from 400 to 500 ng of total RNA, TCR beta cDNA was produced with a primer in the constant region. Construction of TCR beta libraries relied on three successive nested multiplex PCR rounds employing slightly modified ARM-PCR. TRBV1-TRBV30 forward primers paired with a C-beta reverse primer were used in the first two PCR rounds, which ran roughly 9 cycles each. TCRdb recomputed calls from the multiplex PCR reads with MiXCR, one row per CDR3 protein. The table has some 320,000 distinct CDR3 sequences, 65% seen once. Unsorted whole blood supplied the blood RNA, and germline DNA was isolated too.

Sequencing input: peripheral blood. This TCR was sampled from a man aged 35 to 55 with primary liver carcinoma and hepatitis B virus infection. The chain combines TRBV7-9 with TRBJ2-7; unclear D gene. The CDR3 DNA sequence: TGTGCCACCCGGCCCCGCGACGAGCAGTACTCC. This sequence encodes CATRPRDEQYS.